What follows are 28 T cell receptor beta chains derived from one specimen sequenced in a study of CD8+ T cells in alopecia areata. Sequencing templates came from extracted RNA that was reverse transcribed into cDNA. Only in-frame clones appear in the TCRdb table, and some are missing; sequencing was by immunoSEQ multiplex PCR. The table records more than 100,000 clones, 53% of them present only once. Treatment: oral pan-JAK inhibitor, 5-10 mg twice daily. This specimen was CD4+ T cells sorted from blood, taken at week 4, from a patient treated with tofacitinib. All receptors come from a human donor with alopecia areata.

This clone was seen only a few times. The chain has TRBV30 and TRBJ2-7, with D maybe TRBD2 (5 bases). The V end was cut by 5 bases, the J end by 2 bases, with 10 bases between. The CDR3 is made up of 12 amino acids. Per germline, CDR1 GTSNPN and CDR2 SVGIG (reference sequence). CDR3 in amino acids: CAWAGLTYEQYF. The CDR3, as DNA: TGTGCCTGGGCGGGCCTCACCTACGAGCAGTACTTC.

This chain joins TRBV7-8 and TRBJ1-2, with D possibly TRBD1 on 5 matching bases. The CDR3 extends over 12 amino acids. V was pared by 6 bases and J by 6 bases, with 11 bases between. Germline-derived CDR1 and CDR2 are SGHVS and FQNEAQ. The CDR3 nucleotides are TGTGCCAGCAGAGTGGGGCCTGATGGCTACACCTTC. It is translated as CASRVGPDGYTF. Filled out from reference TRBV7-8 and TRBJ1-2, the complete variable domain reads GAGVSQSPRYKVAKRGQDVALRCDPISGHVSLFWYQQALGQGPEFLTYFQNEAQLDKSGLPSDRFFAERPEGSVSTLKIQRTQQEDSAVYLCASRVGPDGYTFGSGTRLTVV.

This clone was counted a single time. V usage is TRBV30 and J usage is TRBJ1-5, with D possibly TRBD1 on 5 matching bases. CDR1 is GTSNPN and CDR2 is SVGIG in the germline V gene (reference sequence). Deletions cut 2 bases from V and 0 bases from J, with 17 bases between. The CDR3 is made up of 17 amino acids. In nucleotides, the CDR3 is TGTGCCTGGAGTCATTCCTGGGGGAGAGATAGCAATCAGCCCCAGCATTTT. This translates into CAWSHSWGRDSNQPQHF. The full variable domain, completed using reference TRBV30 and TRBJ1-5, is SQTIHQWPATLVQPVGSPLSLECTVEGTSNPNLYWYRQAAGRGLQLLFYSVGIGQISSEVPQNLSASRPQDRQFILSSKKLLLSDSGFYLCAWSHSWGRDSNQPQHFGDGTRLSIL.

This clone was counted a few times. The chain carries TRBV7-8 and TRBJ1-2; no firm D call. Per germline, CDR1 SGHVS and CDR2 FQNEAQ. The CDR3 loop spans 12 amino acids. V shed 5 bases and J shed 4 bases, with 8 bases lying between them. CDR3 DNA: TGTGCCAGCAGCCGCGGTTCCTATGGCTACACCTTC. This translates into CASSRGSYGYTF.

This chain connects TRBV5-1 to TRBJ2-7, with D possibly TRBD2 on 5 matching bases. Trimming left V 4 bases short and J 5 bases short, with 16 bases between. The CDR3 contains 14 residues. Germline lookup yields CDR1 SGHRS and CDR2 YFSETQ. The CDR3 DNA is TGCGCCAGCAGCCCCAGGACGGAGGTAGACGAGCAGTACTTC. This codes for CASSPRTEVDEQYF.

This clone has only a few counts. CDR3: CASSLNGRDLSYEQYF. CDR3 coding DNA: TGTGCCAGCAGCTTGAACGGACGCGATCTATCCTACGAGCAGTACTTC. The rearrangement links TRBV5-5 to TRBJ2-7; D is unresolved. Trimming stripped 1 base from V and 1 base from J, with 15 bases between. The CDR3 runs to 16 residues. Germline V gene sequence: CDR1 SGHKS, CDR2 YYEKEE (reference sequence).

The table lists this clone with a few counts. Here the CDR3 reads CASSPQGPVETGELFF. The CDR3, as DNA: TGTGCCAGCAGCCCTCAGGGACCCGTAGAGACCGGGGAGCTGTTTTTT. The rearrangement joins TRBV7-3 to TRBJ2-2; D is possibly TRBD1 or TRBD2 (5 bases each). The V gene's germline CDR1 is SGHTA and CDR2 FQGTGA. The CDR3 runs 16 residues. V was trimmed by 5 bases and J by 5 bases, leaving 18 bases between them.

The genes are TRBV30 and TRBJ2-7; D unclear. This CDR3 has 11 amino acids. V was shortened by 3 bases and J by 6 bases, with 9 bases between the two germline ends. Germline CDR1 GTSNPN, CDR2 SVGIG (reference sequence). DNA of the CDR3: TGTGCCTGGAGGAACCAGCGCGAGCAGTACTTC. Translating it yields CAWRNQREQYF.

This clone was counted between two and nine times. This chain uses TRBV19 with TRBJ2-3; TRBD2 aligns across 8 bases. The CDR3 consists of 15 residues. CDR1 and CDR2 (germline): LNHDA, SQIVND (reference sequence). V dropped 5 bases and J dropped 5; count of bases not matched to a gene: 9. For the CDR3, the DNA is TGTGCCAGTAGTCTCCAGCGGGGGAGGGGAGATACGCAGTATTTT. Translated, it gives CASSLQRGRGDTQYF. The full variable domain, its missing parts supplied by reference TRBV19 and TRBJ2-3, is DGGITQSPKYLFRKEGQNVTLSCEQNLNHDAMYWYRQDPGQGLRLIYYSQIVNDFQKGDIAEGYSVSREKKESFPLTVTSAQKNPTAFYLCASSLQRGRGDTQYFGPGTRLTVL.

This clone appeared once. The chain joins TRBV29-1 to TRBJ2-7; D is uncertain. The length of the CDR3 is 11 residues. With 6 bases removed from V and 3 bases from J, the gap between germline ends came to 9 bases. Germline V gene lookup returns CDR1 SQVTM and CDR2 ANQGSEA. The CDR3, as DNA: TGCAGCGTCGCGGATCTCTACGAGCAGTACTTC. It is translated as CSVADLYEQYF.

The CDR3 reads CASSSFRGGRGSPLHF. Written as DNA, the CDR3 is TGTGCCAGCAGCTCCTTTCGGGGAGGCCGCGGTTCACCCCTCCACTTT. The V and J genes are TRBV11-2 and TRBJ1-6; D is ambiguous. Germline lookup yields CDR1 SGHAT and CDR2 FQNNGV. Deletions cut 4 bases from V and 9 bases from J, with 19 bases between. The CDR3 runs 16 residues.

This clone has a handful of counts. The V gene is TRBV19, the J gene TRBJ1-5, with a tentative D call TRBD1 (5 bases). With 6 bases removed from V and 7 bases from J, the gap between germline ends came to 19 bases. Per the germline V gene, CDR1 is LNHDA and CDR2 is SQIVND (reference sequence). The CDR3 loop spans 15 amino acids. The CDR3 region has the DNA TGTGCCAGTAGCCCTGGGACTCACACGGGCCAGCCCCAGCATTTT. Translated, it gives CASSPGTHTGQPQHF.

This chain's CDR3 is CSVDKGLAGAGDTQYF. For the CDR3, the DNA is TGCAGCGTTGATAAGGGACTAGCGGGAGCGGGGGATACGCAGTATTTT. The V call is TRBV29-1, the J call TRBJ2-3; 14 positions agree with TRBD2. J gave up 6 bases and V 3 bases, and 8 bases lay outside the gene matches. CDR3 size: 16 residues. The germline V gene has CDR1 SQVTM and CDR2 ANQGSEA.

In its sample, this clone was seen once. The V call is TRBV7-9, the J call TRBJ2-5; TRBD2 matches at 7 bases. This CDR3 has 14 residues. The V gene's germline CDR1 is SEHNR and CDR2 FQNEAQ (reference sequence). V trimming: 2 bases; J trimming: 11 bases; junction bases outside the gene matches: 11. This CDR3 is CASSLRGGPEEQYF. Here the CDR3 DNA reads TGTGCCAGCAGCTTACGGGGAGGGCCTGAGGAGCAGTACTTC.

This clone occurred a few times. This rearrangement joins TRBV28 to TRBJ2-7; no firm D call. Trimming removed 6 bases from V and 3 bases from J, with 6 bases in between. Germline V CDR1 and CDR2: MDHEN, SYDVKM. The CDR3 extends over 11 amino acids. The CDR3 region has the DNA TGTGCCAGCAGCCCTAACTACGAGCAGTACTTC. This codes for CASSPNYEQYF.

The chain employs TRBV10-3 and TRBJ2-3; D is uncertain. Trimming shortened V by 11 bases and J by 6 bases, and 15 bases separated the two germline ends. This CDR3 is 12 amino acids long. Per germline, CDR1 ENHRY and CDR2 SYGVKD. For the CDR3, the DNA is TGTGCCTCACAACCGCCCGGGGATACGCAGTATTTT. Translating gives CASQPPGDTQYF.

The rearrangement uses TRBV5-1 and TRBJ2-3; D not certain. The germline V gene has CDR1 SGHRS and CDR2 YFSETQ. The CDR3 is made up of 15 amino acids. Trimming removed 5 bases at V and 0 bases at J, with 13 bases between. CDR3 nucleotide sequence: TGCGCCAGCAGTTCCGACGGAGCTAGCACAGATACGCAGTATTTT. Encoded protein: CASSSDGASTDTQYF.

This chain uses TRBV5-1 with TRBJ1-3; D uncertain. The CDR3 extends over 13 amino acids. Germline V CDR1 and CDR2: SGHRS, YFSETQ. V shed 2 bases and J shed 0 bases, with 3 bases lying between them. Here the CDR3 DNA reads TGCGCCAGCAGCTTAGCCTCTGGAAACACCATATATTTT. Its translation is CASSLASGNTIYF. The entire variable domain, with the rest obtained from reference TRBV5-1 and TRBJ1-3, is as follows: KAGVTQTPRYLIKTRGQQVTLSCSPISGHRSVSWYQQTPGQGLQFLFEYFSETQRNKGNFPGRFSGRQFSNSRSEMNVSTLELGDSALYLCASSLASGNTIYFGEGSWLTVV.

This chain uses TRBV6-5 with TRBJ2-2; D call uncertain. Germline CDR1 reads MNHEY; CDR2 reads SVGAGI. The germline V and J ends were trimmed by 1 base and 3 bases, with 0 bases remaining between them. CDR3 size: 12 residues. CDR3 region: CASSYYTGELFF. CDR3 coding DNA: TGTGCCAGCAGTTACTACACCGGGGAGCTGTTTTTT.

The chain links TRBV5-1 to TRBJ1-4; D gene unclear. Looked up from germline, CDR1 is SGHRS and CDR2 is YFSETQ. V was clipped by 7 bases and J by 8 bases, with 9 bases between them. The CDR3 has 11 amino acids. The CDR3 DNA reads as TGCGCCAGCTTTACCCTCGAAAAACTGTTTTTT. Protein: CASFTLEKLFF.

This clone was observed a handful of times. This chain connects TRBV30 to TRBJ1-2, with 7 bases identical to TRBD1. Germline V gene sequence: CDR1 GTSNPN, CDR2 SVGIG (reference sequence). This CDR3 is built from 13 residues. With V trimmed by 0 bases and J by 7 bases, 5 bases remained unmatched. The CDR3 DNA sequence: TGTGCCTGGAGTGTAACAGGGGCGGGTGGCTACACCTTC. Translation: CAWSVTGAGGYTF.

The V and J genes are TRBV11-2 and TRBJ2-5, with D perhaps matching TRBD2 (6 bases). Germline-derived CDR1 and CDR2 are SGHAT and FQNNGV. V was cut by 4 bases and J by 3 bases, with 15 bases left in between. This CDR3 is 15 amino acids long. This CDR3 is CASSSVADIKETQYF. DNA of the CDR3: TGTGCCAGCAGCTCCGTAGCGGATATCAAAGAGACCCAGTACTTC. Full variable domain (missing parts from reference TRBV11-2 and TRBJ2-5): EAGVAQSPRYKIIEKRQSVAFWCNPISGHATLYWYQQILGQGPKLLIQFQNNGVVDDSQLPKDRFSAERLKGVDSTLKIQPAKLEDSAVYLCASSSVADIKETQYFGPGTRLLVL.

This clone showed up just a few times. The chain recombines TRBV30 with TRBJ1-2; D is undetermined. This CDR3 has 15 amino acids. The V and J ends lost 0 bases and 6 bases respectively, with 17 bases between them. Germline V gene lookup returns CDR1 GTSNPN and CDR2 SVGIG (reference sequence). The CDR3 here is CAWSVDRWGGNGYTF. The CDR3 nucleotides read TGTGCCTGGAGTGTTGATCGTTGGGGTGGGAATGGCTACACCTTC. The variable domain in full, with the rest retrieved from reference TRBV30 and TRBJ1-2, is SQTIHQWPATLVQPVGSPLSLECTVEGTSNPNLYWYRQAAGRGLQLLFYSVGIGQISSEVPQNLSASRPQDRQFILSSKKLLLSDSGFYLCAWSVDRWGGNGYTFGSGTRLTVV.

The chain links TRBV2 to TRBJ2-7, with unresolved D. Trimming removed 10 bases at V and 1 base at J, with 8 bases between. CDR1 and CDR2 (germline): SNHLY, FYNNEI. The CDR3 loop spans 11 amino acids. CDR3 sequence reads: CATAYSYEQYF. CDR3 DNA sequence: TGTGCCACGGCCTATTCCTACGAGCAGTACTTC.

The chain is built from TRBV29-1 and TRBJ2-7, with 7 bases matching TRBD1. With 6 bases clipped from V and 1 base from J, the junction kept 6 bases outside the gene matches. This CDR3 has 13 amino acids. In germline, CDR1 is SQVTM, CDR2 ANQGSEA. The CDR3 protein is CSVSQGQSYEQYF. The CDR3 DNA sequence: TGCAGCGTCTCCCAGGGACAGTCCTACGAGCAGTACTTC.

V gene TRBV4-1 combines with J gene TRBJ2-7, with a tentative D call TRBD1 (5 bases). The V end lost 5 bases, the J end lost 6 bases, and 11 bases lay between the germline ends. The CDR3 is made up of 12 amino acids. CDR1 is MGHRA and CDR2 is YSYEKL in the germline V gene. The CDR3 sequence is CASSRGQGEQYF. The CDR3 region has the DNA TGCGCCAGCAGCAGGGGTCAGGGCGAGCAGTACTTC.

This clone was counted a single time. The chain joins TRBV7-2 to TRBJ2-5, with no clear D. The CDR3 spans 14 residues. V gave up 5 bases and J gave up 6 bases, with 16 bases separating them. Looked up from germline, CDR1 is SGHTA and CDR2 is FQGNSA. DNA for the CDR3: TGTGCCAGCAGCCCAACCCCTCATACCCAGACCCAGTACTTC. It yields the protein CASSPTPHTQTQYF. The full variable domain, completed using reference TRBV7-2 and TRBJ2-5, is GAGVSQSPSNKVTEKGKDVELRCDPISGHTALYWYRQSLGQGLEFLIYFQGNSAPDKSGLPSDRFSAERTGGSVSTLTIQRTQQEDSAVYLCASSPTPHTQTQYFGPGTRLLVL.

This chain joins TRBV25-1 and TRBJ2-7; D unclear. The CDR3 loop spans 12 amino acids. Germline loops: CDR1 MGHDK, CDR2 SYGVNS. The V and J ends lost 4 bases and 2 bases respectively, with 6 bases between them. The CDR3 protein is CASSGITYEQYF. The CDR3 DNA reads TGTGCCAGCAGTGGTATAACCTACGAGCAGTACTTC.